Presented here are 9 T cell receptor beta chains from one specimen sequenced in a study of early T cells in non-severe SARS-CoV-2 infection. TCRdb re-analysed the 5' RACE reads in MiXCR, keeping a single row per CDR3 protein. The sample lists over 35,000 distinct CDR3 sequences, 4.5% to 5.5% occurring once. Sequenced input: whole blood. Every receptor here comes from an adult who was a healthcare worker with PCR-confirmed SARS-CoV-2 infection or an uninfected control (not recorded which).

This clonotype was counted ten times or more. V is TRBV3-1 and J is TRBJ1-2; possibly TRBD1 for D (6 bases). V gave up 4 bases and J gave up 2 bases, with 14 bases separating them. Germline V CDR1 and CDR2: LGHDT, YNNKEL (reference sequence). The CDR3 extends over 15 amino acids. The CDR3 sequence: CASSLIDRPNYGYTF. CDR3 nucleotides: TGTGCCAGCAGCCTCATTGACAGGCCAAACTATGGCTACACCTTC.

This clonotype is termed medium-sized. V usage is TRBV3-1 and J usage is TRBJ1-6; 10 positions agree with TRBD1. The CDR3 has 16 amino acids. The V gene's germline CDR1 is LGHDT and CDR2 YNNKEL (reference sequence). V dropped 3 bases and J dropped 9; count of bases not matched to a gene: 8. The CDR3: CASSHDRGRVRSPLHF. The CDR3 coding sequence is TGTGCCAGCAGCCACGACAGGGGGCGCGTTCGTTCACCCCTCCACTTT.

This clonotype has ten or more counts. This chain connects TRBV7-6 to TRBJ2-1; the match to TRBD1 covers 9 bases. The germline gives CDR1 SGHVS, CDR2 FNYEAQ. The CDR3 length is 17 residues. Trimming took 5 bases from V and 0 from J; bases not matched to a gene: 8. The CDR3 DNA is TGTGCCAGCAGCCTCGGGACAGGGCACGGCTCCTACAATGAGCAGTTCTTC. Its translation: CASSLGTGHGSYNEQFF.

There are many counts of this clonotype. This chain links TRBV7-9 with TRBJ2-7; D remains ambiguous. Trimming removed 3 bases from V and 3 bases from J, with 9 bases in between. CDR1 and CDR2 from the germline V gene are SEHNR and FQNEAQ (reference sequence). There are 13 residues in the CDR3. The CDR3 sequence is CASSFQGNYEQYF. For the CDR3, the DNA is TGTGCCAGCAGCTTTCAAGGGAACTACGAGCAGTACTTC.

Ten or more counts support this clonotype. The V and J genes are TRBV5-1 and TRBJ1-1; D gene uncertain. V lost 2 bases, J lost 5 bases, and 13 bases lay in between. From germline, CDR1 is SGHRS and CDR2 YFSETQ. The CDR3 runs 14 residues. The CDR3 nucleotides are TGCGCCAGCAGCTTCTCGTCAGAGGAGACTGAAGCTTTCTTT. Its protein is CASSFSSEETEAFF. Full variable domain (rest looked up from reference TRBV5-1 and TRBJ1-1): KAGVTQTPRYLIKTRGQQVTLSCSPISGHRSVSWYQQTPGQGLQFLFEYFSETQRNKGNFPGRFSGRQFSNSRSEMNVSTLELGDSALYLCASSFSSEETEAFFGQGTRLTVV.

This clonotype was picked up many times. The chain joins TRBV29-1 to TRBJ2-7; no definite D call. The germline V gene has CDR1 SQVTM and CDR2 ANQGSEA. Trimming took off 5 bases at V and 3 bases at J, with 17 bases between the two ends. This CDR3 is 14 amino acids long. The DNA of the CDR3 is TGCAGCGTTACTTATCCAGTACAGATCTACGAGCAGTACTTC. Its translation is CSVTYPVQIYEQYF.

This rearrangement joins TRBV3-1 to TRBJ1-4; D is uncertain. Between the trimmed V and J ends, which lost 1 base and 8 bases, there was a span of 8 bases. This CDR3 has 13 residues. Germline CDR1 and CDR2: LGHDT and YNNKEL (reference sequence). The CDR3 is CASSQARREKLFF. DNA of the CDR3: TGTGCCAGCAGCCAAGCGAGGAGAGAAAAACTGTTTTTT.

This clonotype occurred many times. The V and J genes are TRBV18 and TRBJ1-6; D ambiguous. The CDR3 is made up of 14 amino acids. V was clipped by 3 bases and J by 9 bases, with 12 bases between them. From germline, CDR1 is KGHSH and CDR2 LQKENI. The CDR3 sequence is CASSPGSGGSPLHF. The CDR3 DNA reads TGTGCCAGCTCACCGGGTTCTGGTGGTTCACCCCTCCACTTT.

In this sample, this clonotype turned up a few times. This chain uses TRBV29-1 with TRBJ2-3; 7 bases are a match to TRBD1. V was pared by 7 bases and J by 0 bases, with 13 bases of the junction left unmatched. Germline lookup yields CDR1 SQVTM and CDR2 ANQGSEA. The length of the CDR3 is 16 residues. This CDR3 is CSARITGARSTDTQYF. CDR3 nucleotide sequence: TGCAGCGCCCGCATAACAGGGGCCCGTAGCACAGATACGCAGTATTTT.